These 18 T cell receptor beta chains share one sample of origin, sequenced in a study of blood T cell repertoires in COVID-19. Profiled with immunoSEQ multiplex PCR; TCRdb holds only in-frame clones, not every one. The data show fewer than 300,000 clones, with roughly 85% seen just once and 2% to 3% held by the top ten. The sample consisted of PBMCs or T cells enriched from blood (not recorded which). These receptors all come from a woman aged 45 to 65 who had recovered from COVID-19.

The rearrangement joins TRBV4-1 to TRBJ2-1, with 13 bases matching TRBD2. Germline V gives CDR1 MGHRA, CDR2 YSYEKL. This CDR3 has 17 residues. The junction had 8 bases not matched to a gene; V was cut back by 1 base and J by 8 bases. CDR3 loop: CASSQAPGTSGNDEQFF. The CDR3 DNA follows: TGCGCCAGCAGCCAAGCCCCCGGGACTAGCGGGAATGATGAGCAGTTCTTC.

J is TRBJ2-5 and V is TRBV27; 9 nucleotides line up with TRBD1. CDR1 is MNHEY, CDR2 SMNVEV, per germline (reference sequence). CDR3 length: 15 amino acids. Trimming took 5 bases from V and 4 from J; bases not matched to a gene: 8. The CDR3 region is CASSELGQGGETQYF. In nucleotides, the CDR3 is TGTGCCAGCAGTGAACTGGGACAGGGAGGAGAGACCCAGTACTTC.

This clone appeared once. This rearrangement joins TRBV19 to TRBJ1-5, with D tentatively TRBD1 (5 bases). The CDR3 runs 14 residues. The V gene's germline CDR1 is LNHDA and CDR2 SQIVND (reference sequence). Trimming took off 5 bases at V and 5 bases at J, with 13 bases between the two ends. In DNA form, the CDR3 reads TGTGCCAGTAGTTCCAGGGTACGGGATCAGCCCCAGCATTTT. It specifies CASSSRVRDQPQHF.

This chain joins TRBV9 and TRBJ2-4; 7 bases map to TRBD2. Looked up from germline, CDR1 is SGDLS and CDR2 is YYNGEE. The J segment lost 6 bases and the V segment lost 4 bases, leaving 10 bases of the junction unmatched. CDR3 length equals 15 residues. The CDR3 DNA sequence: TGTGCCAGCAGCACCCCCTTAGGGGAGGGAAACATTCAGTACTTC. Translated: CASSTPLGEGNIQYF.

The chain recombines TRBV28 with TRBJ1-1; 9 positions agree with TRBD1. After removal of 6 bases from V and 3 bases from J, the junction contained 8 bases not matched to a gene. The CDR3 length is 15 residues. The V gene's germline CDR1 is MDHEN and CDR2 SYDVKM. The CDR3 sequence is CASSGATGGDTEAFF. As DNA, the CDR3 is TGTGCCAGCAGCGGGGCGACAGGGGGAGACACTGAAGCTTTCTTT.

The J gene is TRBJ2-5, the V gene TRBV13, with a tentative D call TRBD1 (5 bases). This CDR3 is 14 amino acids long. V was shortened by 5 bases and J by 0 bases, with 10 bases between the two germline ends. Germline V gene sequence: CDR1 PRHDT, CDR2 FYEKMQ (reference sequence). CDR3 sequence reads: CASSQQEYQETQYF. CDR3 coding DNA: TGTGCCAGCAGCCAACAGGAGTACCAAGAGACCCAGTACTTC.

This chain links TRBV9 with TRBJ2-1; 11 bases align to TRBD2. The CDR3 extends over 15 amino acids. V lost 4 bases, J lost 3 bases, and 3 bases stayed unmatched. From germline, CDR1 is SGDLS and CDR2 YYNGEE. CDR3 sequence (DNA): TGTGCCAGCAGCCTAGCGGGGGGCCGCTACAATGAGCAGTTCTTC. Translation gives CASSLAGGRYNEQFF.

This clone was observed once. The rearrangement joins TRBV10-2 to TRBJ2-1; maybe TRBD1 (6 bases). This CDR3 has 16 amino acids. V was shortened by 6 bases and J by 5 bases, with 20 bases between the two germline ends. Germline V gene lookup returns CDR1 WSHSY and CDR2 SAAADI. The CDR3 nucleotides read TGCGCCAGCAGGAACCCAGGGGCTGGGTGGAACAATGAGCAGTTCTTC. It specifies CASRNPGAGWNNEQFF.

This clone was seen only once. The CDR3 DNA is TGTGCCAGCAGCTTAAATACAGGCAACACCGGGGAGCTGTTTTTT. It is translated as CASSLNTGNTGELFF. The chain carries TRBV5-4 and TRBJ2-2; weak D call: TRBD1 (5 bases). The length of the CDR3 is 15 residues. From germline, CDR1 is SGHNT and CDR2 YYREEE (reference sequence). Deletions cut 2 bases from V and 2 bases from J, with 10 bases between.

CDR3 sequence: CASSLPTGISGNTIYF. The CDR3 region has the DNA TGTGCCAGCAGCCTACCTACAGGGATCTCTGGAAACACCATATATTTT. The chain joins TRBV7-2 to TRBJ1-3; a weak D match, TRBD1 (6 bases). This CDR3 has 16 residues. Germline loops: CDR1 SGHTA, CDR2 FQGNSA. The V end lost 5 bases, the J end lost 0 bases, and 14 bases lay between the germline ends. The whole variable domain, filled in from reference TRBV7-2 and TRBJ1-3, reads GAGVSQSPSNKVTEKGKDVELRCDPISGHTALYWYRQSLGQGLEFLIYFQGNSAPDKSGLPSDRFSAERTGGSVSTLTIQRTQQEDSAVYLCASSLPTGISGNTIYFGEGSWLTVV.

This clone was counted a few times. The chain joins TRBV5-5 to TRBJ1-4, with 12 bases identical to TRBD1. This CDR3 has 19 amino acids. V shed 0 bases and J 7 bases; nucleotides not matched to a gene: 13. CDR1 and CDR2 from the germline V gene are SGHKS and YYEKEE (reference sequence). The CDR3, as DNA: TGTGCCAGCAGCTTGGGGCGCCCGGGACAGGGGGCAATCGGTGAAAAACTGTTTTTT. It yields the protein CASSLGRPGQGAIGEKLFF. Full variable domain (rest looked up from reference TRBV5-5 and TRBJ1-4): DAGVTQSPTHLIKTRGQQVTLRCSPISGHKSVSWYQQVLGQGPQFIFQYYEKEERGRGNFPDRFSARQFPNYSSELNVNALLLGDSALYLCASSLGRPGQGAIGEKLFFGSGTQLSVL.

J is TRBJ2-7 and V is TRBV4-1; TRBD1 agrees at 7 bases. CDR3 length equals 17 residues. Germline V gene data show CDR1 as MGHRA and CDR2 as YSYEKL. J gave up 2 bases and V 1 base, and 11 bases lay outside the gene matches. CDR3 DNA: TGCGCCAGCAGCCAAGGGGGGTTCCGGGACAGCGCCTACGAGCAGTACTTC. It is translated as CASSQGGFRDSAYEQYF.

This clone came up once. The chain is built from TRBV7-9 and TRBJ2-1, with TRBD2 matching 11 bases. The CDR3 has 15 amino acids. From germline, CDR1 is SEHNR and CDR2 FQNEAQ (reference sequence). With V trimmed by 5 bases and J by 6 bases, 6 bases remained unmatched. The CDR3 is CASSAETSGVNEQFF. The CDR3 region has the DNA TGTGCCAGCAGCGCAGAGACTAGCGGGGTCAATGAGCAGTTCTTC.

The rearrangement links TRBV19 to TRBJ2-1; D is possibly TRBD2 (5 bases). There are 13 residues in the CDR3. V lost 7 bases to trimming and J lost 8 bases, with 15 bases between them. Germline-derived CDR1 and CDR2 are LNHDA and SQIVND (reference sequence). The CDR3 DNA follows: TGTGCCAGTACCCGGAGGACCCCCCATGAGCAGTTCTTC. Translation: CASTRRTPHEQFF.

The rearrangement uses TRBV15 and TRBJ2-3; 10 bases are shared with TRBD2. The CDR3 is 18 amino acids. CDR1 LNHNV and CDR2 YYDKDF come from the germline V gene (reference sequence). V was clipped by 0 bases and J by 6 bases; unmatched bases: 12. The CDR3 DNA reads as TGTGCCACCAGCAGAGATCTGCCCCAAGCGGGGGGGCTGGATACGCAGTATTTT. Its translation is CATSRDLPQAGGLDTQYF.

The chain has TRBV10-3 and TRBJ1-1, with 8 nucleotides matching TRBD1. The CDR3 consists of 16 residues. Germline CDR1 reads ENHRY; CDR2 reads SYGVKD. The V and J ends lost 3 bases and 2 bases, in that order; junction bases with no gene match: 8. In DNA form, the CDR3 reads TGTGCCATCAGTGACAGGGGGCAGATCCCTAACACTGAAGCTTTCTTT. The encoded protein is CAISDRGQIPNTEAFF.

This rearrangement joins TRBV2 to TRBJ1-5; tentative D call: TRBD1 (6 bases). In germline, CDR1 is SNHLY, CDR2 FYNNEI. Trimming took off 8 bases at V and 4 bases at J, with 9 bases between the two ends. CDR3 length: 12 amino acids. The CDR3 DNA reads TGTGCCAGCGCCCAGGGGAATCAGCCCCAGCATTTT. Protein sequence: CASAQGNQPQHF.

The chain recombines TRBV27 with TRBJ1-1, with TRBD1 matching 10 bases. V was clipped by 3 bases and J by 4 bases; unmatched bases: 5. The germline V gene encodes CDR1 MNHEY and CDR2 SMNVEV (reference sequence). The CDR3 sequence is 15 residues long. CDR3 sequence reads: CASSLGQGLSTEAFF. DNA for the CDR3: TGTGCCAGCAGTTTGGGACAGGGGTTGAGCACTGAAGCTTTCTTT.